This TCR beta chain stems from a study of graft-versus-host responses after intestinal transplantation. Trimming pared 0 bases from V and 4 bases from J, leaving 6 bases between. The CDR3 length is 13 residues. Germline V lookup: CDR1 SQVTM, CDR2 ANQGSEA. Profiling relied on immunoSEQ multiplex PCR, and the TCRdb table lists in-frame clones only, not all of them. This table holds 15,000 to 20,000 clones, roughly 40% found once. Here the sequenced sample was alloreactive CD4+ T cells from a mixed lymphocyte reaction culture, taken before transplantation. Subset denoted: CFSE-low proliferating T cells sorted from roughly six-day pre-transplant mixed lymphocyte reaction (GvH or HvG direction). This TCR came from a human patient who was an organ donor for intestinal transplantation. The chain uses TRBV29-1 and TRBJ1-4; no definite D call. The CDR3 region is CSVEDHSNEKLFF. The CDR3 DNA follows: TGCAGCGTTGAAGATCACAGTAATGAAAAACTGTTTTTT.